The next 18 T cell receptor beta chains were all read from a single sample in a study of blood T cell repertoires in COVID-19. Libraries were prepared by immunoSEQ multiplex PCR; TCRdb keeps only in-frame clonotypes and omits some of them. Among 240,000 or so clones listed, roughly four fifths were seen once. Sample: peripheral blood. These receptors all stem from a man aged 25 to 45 who had recovered from COVID-19.

This clone was observed a handful of times. The chain combines TRBV25-1 with TRBJ1-4, with TRBD1 as a possible D gene (5 bases). Trimming shortened V by 2 bases and J by 4 bases, and 11 bases separated the two germline ends. Germline CDR1 MGHDK, CDR2 SYGVNS. The CDR3 has 15 amino acids. CDR3 DNA sequence: TGTGCCAGCAGTGAAAGGTTTCAGGGTAATGAAAAACTGTTTTTT. This gives the protein CASSERFQGNEKLFF.

The J gene is TRBJ1-2, the V gene TRBV12-3 or TRBV12-4, with 8 bases matching TRBD1. With V trimmed by 8 bases and J by 4 bases, 6 bases remained unmatched. The CDR3 is 13 residues long. Here the CDR3 DNA reads TGTGCCAGCTTCCGGACAGGGCCCTATGGCTACACCTTC. Residues: CASFRTGPYGYTF.

V and J are TRBV3-1 (or the pseudogene TRBV3-2) and TRBJ1-2; no reliable D call. V was cut by 1 base and J by 5 bases, with 2 bases left in between. Per germline, CDR1 LGHDT and CDR2 YNNKEL (reference sequence). CDR3 length equals 11 residues. The CDR3, as DNA: TGTGCCAGCAGCCAAGCTTATGGCTACACCTTC. Encoded protein: CASSQAYGYTF.

The V call is TRBV3-1 (or the pseudogene TRBV3-2), the J call TRBJ2-2; D gene unclear. Germline values: CDR1 LGHDT, CDR2 YNNKEL (reference sequence). The CDR3 runs to 13 residues. The ends were cut back, 0 bases at V and 7 bases at J, with 6 bases in the middle. The CDR3, as DNA: TGTGCCAGCAGCCAAGATACCGGCGGGGAGCTGTTTTTT. Its translation is CASSQDTGGELFF.

Concerning this clone itself: The sample has other DNA sequences that encode this CDR3 too. The chain is built from TRBV9 and TRBJ2-5; D gene ambiguous. The CDR3 covers 13 residues. The germline V and J ends were trimmed by 0 bases and 4 bases, with 7 bases remaining between them. Germline CDR1 SGDLS, CDR2 YYNGEE. The CDR3 is CASSVGRGETQYF. The CDR3 DNA follows: TGTGCCAGCAGCGTAGGCAGAGGAGAGACCCAGTACTTC.

The chain employs TRBV2 and TRBJ2-7; D might be TRBD2 (5 bases). CDR3 length equals 13 residues. Per germline, CDR1 SNHLY and CDR2 FYNNEI. V was clipped by 7 bases and J by 6 bases, with 16 bases between them. The CDR3, as DNA: TGTGCCAGCAACGTTGGAGGTTCGCGCGAGCAGTACGTC. It encodes CASNVGGSREQYV.

The V and J genes are TRBV6-6 and TRBJ2-6, with TRBD2 as a possible D gene (5 bases). The CDR3 spans 13 residues. The germline V gene encodes CDR1 MNHNY and CDR2 SVGAGI (reference sequence). The V end was cut by 7 bases, the J end by 3 bases, with 7 bases between. The CDR3 sequence is CASIGGGANVLTF. The CDR3 region has the DNA TGTGCCAGCATTGGAGGTGGGGCCAACGTCCTGACTTTC.

Concerning this clone itself: Other DNA sequences in this sample translate to the same CDR3. The CDR3 nucleotides are TGTGCCAGCAGTCTGTATTACCCAGGGGGCAATCAGCCCCAGCATTTT. Translation gives CASSLYYPGGNQPQHF. The chain combines TRBV27 with TRBJ1-5; D might be TRBD1 (6 bases). Trimming cost V 5 bases and J 2 bases, with 16 bases left between them. This CDR3 comprises 16 residues. Germline CDR1 MNHEY, CDR2 SMNVEV (reference sequence).

The chain combines TRBV11-2 with TRBJ2-2; D perhaps matches TRBD2 (6 bases). In germline, CDR1 is SGHAT, CDR2 FQNNGV. V lost 5 bases and J 6 bases, leaving 13 bases between the germline ends. The CDR3 contains 14 residues. CDR3 in amino acids: CASSPRLGPGELFF. The CDR3 DNA reads TGTGCCAGCAGCCCACGACTAGGCCCCGGGGAGCTGTTTTTT.

The chain joins TRBV7-9 to TRBJ1-2, with D perhaps matching TRBD1 (6 bases). V shed 6 bases and J shed 0 bases, with 20 bases lying between them. Looked up from germline, CDR1 is SEHNR and CDR2 is FQNEAQ (reference sequence). CDR3 size: 17 residues. The CDR3 spells CASRTGGSYYTNYGYTF. Here the CDR3 DNA reads TGTGCCAGCAGGACTGGGGGCAGTTATTATACTAACTATGGCTACACCTTC.

V gene TRBV28 combines with J gene TRBJ2-2; 8 positions match TRBD1. The germline V gene encodes CDR1 MDHEN and CDR2 SYDVKM. This CDR3 comprises 16 residues. V gave up 5 bases and J gave up 4 bases; unmatched junction bases: 9. CDR3 nucleotide sequence: TGTGCCAGCAGTCTAGGGACAGGAGAAATCACCGGGGAGCTGTTTTTT. Residues: CASSLGTGEITGELFF.

V usage is TRBV7-2 and J usage is TRBJ2-7; maybe TRBD1 (5 bases). This CDR3 is built from 13 residues. V lost 5 bases, J lost 5 bases, and 13 bases lay in between. CDR1 SGHTA and CDR2 FQGNSA come from the germline V gene. In nucleotides, the CDR3 is TGTGCCAGCAGCCTGCAGGGTGTAAACGAGCAGTACGTC. It translates to CASSLQGVNEQYV.

The chain has TRBV19 and TRBJ2-3; TRBD2 is a possible D gene (5 bases). CDR3 size: 15 residues. Trimming shortened V by 1 base and J by 4 bases, and 12 bases separated the two germline ends. Germline-derived CDR1 and CDR2 are LNHDA and SQIVND (reference sequence). CDR3 in DNA: TGTGCCAGTAGTATAGGGCCCGGGGTCGCAGATACGCAGTATTTT. Its translation is CASSIGPGVADTQYF.

This clone was seen once. The chain carries TRBV5-1 and TRBJ1-2; D not resolved. V lost 4 bases, J lost 4 bases, and 14 bases lay in between. CDR1 is SGHRS, CDR2 YFSETQ, per germline. The CDR3 runs 14 residues. In DNA, the CDR3 is TGCGCCAGCAGCGGGCATACTGTAGGCTATGGCTACACCTTC. Amino acid sequence: CASSGHTVGYGYTF.

This rearrangement joins TRBV18 to TRBJ2-7, with D maybe TRBD1 (5 bases). The germline gives CDR1 KGHSH, CDR2 LQKENI. The CDR3 is 15 residues long. V gave up 2 bases and J gave up 0 bases, with 11 bases separating them. The CDR3 reads CASSPEMDNSYEQYF. The CDR3 nucleotides are TGTGCCAGCTCACCAGAAATGGACAACTCCTACGAGCAGTACTTC.

This clone was observed a few times. This rearrangement joins TRBV9 to TRBJ1-3, with 8 nucleotides matching TRBD1. The CDR3 length is 17 residues. With V trimmed by 0 bases and J by 3 bases, 8 bases remained unmatched. Germline-derived CDR1 and CDR2 are SGDLS and YYNGEE. In DNA form, the CDR3 reads TGTGCCAGCAGCGTAGGCCTGGACAGGGATTTTGGAAACACCATATATTTT. Translating it yields CASSVGLDRDFGNTIYF.

This chain uses TRBV29-1 with TRBJ1-1; 9 nucleotides match TRBD1. Germline V gene data show CDR1 as SQVTM and CDR2 as ANQGSEA. This CDR3 spans 15 amino acids. V lost 2 bases to trimming and J lost 1 base; unmatched junction nucleotides: 5. For the CDR3, the DNA is TGCAGCGTTGAACTAAGGGGACAGGGGAACACTGAAGCTTTCTTT. Its translation: CSVELRGQGNTEAFF.

As to this clone: The junction departs from germline at one end; a sequencing error may be responsible. The chain recombines TRBV5-4 with TRBJ1-1; maybe TRBD1 (5 bases). This CDR3 has 13 residues. The V gene's germline CDR1 is SGHNT and CDR2 YYREEE (reference sequence). CDR3 in DNA: TGTGCCAGCAGCTTGGCCGGGGGGACTGGAGCTTTCTTT. It yields the protein CASSLAGGTGAFF. Supplemented by reference TRBV5-4 and TRBJ1-1, the full variable domain reads ETGVTQSPTHLIKTRGQQVTLRCSSQSGHNTVSWYQQALGQGPQFIFQYYREEENGRGNFPPRFSGLQFPNYSSELNVNALELDDSALYLCASSLAGGTGAFFGQGTRLTVV.